Presented here are 30 T cell receptor beta chains from one specimen sequenced in a study of T-cell memory formation after mild COVID-19. TCRdb re-called the 5' RACE reads with MiXCR, one entry per CDR3 protein. This table has roughly 350,000 distinct CDR3 sequences, around 27% appearing once. The sample was PBMCs or a T cell subset sorted from them (not recorded which). The receptors come from an adult woman who had mild COVID-19 (a few samples of this study predate the infection). Cell type and time point are not known.

The V call is TRBV2, the J call TRBJ2-1, with TRBD1 matching over 7 bases. Trimming cost V 6 bases and J 9 bases; bases outside gene matches: 11. The CDR3 totals 14 residues. CDR1 and CDR2 (germline): SNHLY, FYNNEI. For the CDR3, the DNA is TGTGCCAGCAGCTACAGGGGCCCCTACGGTGAGCAGTTCTTC. It yields the protein CASSYRGPYGEQFF.

The genes are TRBV5-1 and TRBJ2-1; D may be TRBD2 (6 bases). This CDR3 is 14 amino acids long. The germline V and J ends were trimmed by 0 bases and 9 bases, with 13 bases remaining between them. Germline CDR1 and CDR2: SGHRS and YFSETQ. The CDR3 spells CASSLAEGSGEQFF. The CDR3, as DNA: TGCGCCAGCAGCTTGGCGGAGGGCAGTGGTGAGCAGTTCTTC.

In this sample, this clonotype turned up a few times. The chain uses TRBV6-6 and TRBJ2-7; D is perhaps TRBD1 (6 bases). The CDR3 has 13 residues. Between the trimmed V and J ends, which lost 8 bases and 3 bases, there was a span of 14 bases. The V gene's germline CDR1 is MNHNY and CDR2 SVGAGI (reference sequence). The CDR3 nucleotides read TGTGCCAGCCGTCGGGACAATTACTACGAGCAGTACTTC. Translation gives CASRRDNYYEQYF.

A few counts support this clonotype. The chain carries TRBV15 and TRBJ2-5, with D uncertain. Germline lookup yields CDR1 LNHNV and CDR2 YYDKDF (reference sequence). V was trimmed by 5 bases and J by 5 bases, leaving 18 bases between them. The CDR3 runs to 15 residues. CDR3 nucleotides: TGTGCCACCAGCGCCCACCGTGGTGTGGGGGAGACCCAGTACTTC. Translated, it gives CATSAHRGVGETQYF. Full variable domain (rest looked up from reference TRBV15 and TRBJ2-5): DAMVIQNPRYQVTQFGKPVTLSCSQTLNHNVMYWYQQKSSQAPKLLFHYYDKDFNNEADTPDNFQSRRPNTSFCFLDIRSPGLGDTAMYLCATSAHRGVGETQYFGPGTRLLVL.

This clonotype occurred a few times. This sequence joins TRBV6-5 and TRBJ2-3, with D possibly TRBD2 on 5 matching bases. Trimming stripped 5 bases from V and 6 bases from J, with 24 bases between. The CDR3 totals 17 residues. Germline V gene data show CDR1 as MNHEY and CDR2 as SVGAGI. The CDR3 DNA is TGTGCCAGCAGTGGGGTCCGGGATTCCAGTATGCATGATACGCAGTATTTT. Amino acid sequence: CASSGVRDSSMHDTQYF.

V and J are TRBV7-9 and TRBJ2-7; 12 bases agree with TRBD2. The trim removed 5 bases at V and 6 bases at J, leaving 8 bases unmatched. The germline CDR1 and CDR2 sequences are SEHNR and FQNEAQ (reference sequence). This CDR3 has 15 residues. CDR3 nucleotides: TGTGCCAGCAGCGTCGGACTAGCGGGAAGGGCCGAGCAGTACTTC. Protein sequence: CASSVGLAGRAEQYF.

The table lists this clonotype with a few counts. The V call is TRBV4-2, the J call TRBJ2-1, with D uncertain. Trimming shortened V by 0 bases and J by 0 bases, and 6 bases separated the two germline ends. Germline values: CDR1 LGHNA, CDR2 YNFKEQ. This CDR3 is 15 amino acids long. The CDR3 loop is CASSQDPTSYNEQFF. The CDR3 bases are TGTGCCAGCAGCCAAGATCCCACCTCCTACAATGAGCAGTTCTTC.

The gene calls are TRBV7-9 and TRBJ2-7; TRBD2 matches 10 bases. Germline V CDR1 and CDR2: SEHNR, FQNEAQ (reference sequence). J was trimmed by 3 bases and V by 5 bases; bases with no gene match: 7. The CDR3 runs to 15 residues. The DNA for the CDR3 is TGTGCCAGCAGCCCGGGACTAGCGTCGGGCTACGAGCAGTACTTC. It codes for CASSPGLASGYEQYF.

The V gene is TRBV20-1, the J gene TRBJ2-1, with D perhaps TRBD1 (5 bases). The CDR3 runs 16 residues. V was clipped by 0 bases and J by 1 base, with 13 bases between them. Per germline, CDR1 DFQATT and CDR2 SNEGSKA (reference sequence). CDR3 sequence: CSARDKGPLSYNEQFF. The CDR3 DNA reads TGCAGTGCTAGAGATAAGGGGCCGTTATCCTACAATGAGCAGTTCTTC.

V and J are TRBV24-1 and TRBJ2-7, with 10 bases lining up with TRBD2. Germline V gene sequence: CDR1 KGHDR, CDR2 SFDVKD. Germline trimming cut 3 bases from V and 2 bases from J; bases unmatched to any gene: 3. The CDR3 covers 15 residues. CDR3 nucleotides: TGTGCCACCAGTGATGGGCTAGCGGGAGCCTACGAGCAGTACTTC. Translated: CATSDGLAGAYEQYF.

The chain has TRBV9 and TRBJ1-1; D may be TRBD1 (5 bases). V was clipped by 7 bases and J by 4 bases, with 11 bases between them. This CDR3 is 12 amino acids long. The germline V gene has CDR1 SGDLS and CDR2 YYNGEE. This chain's CDR3 is CASGGRGTEAFF. CDR3 coding DNA: TGTGCCAGCGGTGGAAGGGGCACTGAAGCTTTCTTT.

V usage is TRBV19 and J usage is TRBJ1-5; possible D gene TRBD1, 5 bases. The CDR3 sequence is 14 residues long. Germline CDR1 and CDR2: LNHDA and SQIVND (reference sequence). The V end was cut by 11 bases, the J end by 3 bases, with 17 bases between. The CDR3 reads CAVGQLGANQPQHF. In DNA form, the CDR3 reads TGTGCCGTTGGCCAACTCGGGGCCAATCAGCCCCAGCATTTT.

The chain joins TRBV12-3 or TRBV12-4 to TRBJ1-1; D gene ambiguous. V shed 7 bases and J shed 5 bases, with 14 bases lying between them. This CDR3 comprises 13 residues. CDR3 DNA: TGTGCCAGCAAGGCGCCAATTGGGACTGAAGCTTTCTTT. Its protein product is CASKAPIGTEAFF.

This chain joins TRBV7-2 and TRBJ1-6, with D unresolved. V was shortened by 6 bases and J by 11 bases, with 17 bases between the two germline ends. The V gene's germline CDR1 is SGHTA and CDR2 FQGNSA. CDR3 length: 14 amino acids. CDR3 sequence: CASRPDRGGTPLHF. The CDR3 DNA sequence: TGTGCCAGCAGACCCGACCGCGGCGGGACACCCCTCCACTTT.

The chain combines TRBV20-1 with TRBJ2-7; 7 bases fit TRBD1. Losses at the gene ends were 3 bases for V and 2 bases for J; bases not matched to a gene: 7. Germline CDR1 and CDR2: DFQATT and SNEGSKA (reference sequence). The CDR3 has 14 amino acids. The CDR3 is CSARNDRAPYEQYF. In DNA, the CDR3 is TGCAGTGCTAGGAACGACAGGGCGCCCTACGAGCAGTACTTC.

The chain links TRBV7-6 to TRBJ2-7; no definite D call. V was shortened by 2 bases and J by 1 base, with 12 bases between the two germline ends. From germline, CDR1 is SGHVS and CDR2 FNYEAQ. This CDR3 comprises 15 residues. The CDR3 region is CASSLSDTTSYEQYF. CDR3 sequence (DNA): TGTGCCAGCAGCTTATCAGATACCACGTCCTACGAGCAGTACTTC.

In its sample, this clonotype was seen a few times. The chain is built from TRBV18 and TRBJ2-7, with D maybe TRBD1 (6 bases). The CDR3 has 15 residues. The V gene lost 5 bases and the J gene lost 2 bases, with 16 bases spanning the gap. CDR1 and CDR2 (germline): KGHSH, LQKENI. For the CDR3, the DNA is TGTGCCAGCTCATCTAAGAACACAGGGCCCTACGAGCAGTACTTC. This encodes CASSSKNTGPYEQYF.

This clonotype has at least ten counts. The chain recombines TRBV20-1 with TRBJ2-7, with 11 positions matching TRBD2. V was clipped by 6 bases and J by 3 bases; unmatched bases: 7. The CDR3 length is 14 residues. The germline CDR1 and CDR2 sequences are DFQATT and SNEGSKA (reference sequence). The DNA of the CDR3 is TGCAGTGCAAGCCCTAGCGGGGGGAACTACGAGCAGTACTTC. Translated, it gives CSASPSGGNYEQYF.

This clonotype was counted between two and nine times. This chain joins TRBV15 and TRBJ2-5; maybe TRBD2 (5 bases). The germline gives CDR1 LNHNV, CDR2 YYDKDF (reference sequence). The CDR3 runs 15 residues. V was shortened by 0 bases and J by 5 bases, with 13 bases between the two germline ends. CDR3 in amino acids: CATSRDNEGNETQYF. The CDR3 bases are TGTGCCACCAGCAGAGATAACGAGGGTAACGAGACCCAGTACTTC. The entire variable domain, with the rest obtained from reference TRBV15 and TRBJ2-5, is as follows: DAMVIQNPRYQVTQFGKPVTLSCSQTLNHNVMYWYQQKSSQAPKLLFHYYDKDFNNEADTPDNFQSRRPNTSFCFLDIRSPGLGDTAMYLCATSRDNEGNETQYFGPGTRLLVL.

Only a few counts were recorded for this clonotype. The chain is built from TRBV2 and TRBJ2-3; TRBD1 agrees at 9 bases. Germline-derived CDR1 and CDR2 are SNHLY and FYNNEI. The trim removed 5 bases at V and 5 bases at J, leaving 8 bases unmatched. The CDR3 totals 15 residues. In DNA, the CDR3 is TGTGCCAGCAGTCCGGGACAGGGTCTCGGAGATACGCAGTATTTT. Translated, it gives CASSPGQGLGDTQYF.

In this sample, this clonotype turned up a few times. The V call is TRBV7-3, the J call TRBJ2-7, with D perhaps matching TRBD2 (6 bases). Trimming shortened V by 4 bases and J by 2 bases, and 18 bases separated the two germline ends. The CDR3 runs 16 residues. Germline CDR1 is SGHTA and CDR2 is FQGTGA. As DNA, the CDR3 is TGTGCCAGCAGCTCTGCGAGGCCCGGGGGACCCTACGAGCAGTACTTC. Amino acid sequence: CASSSARPGGPYEQYF.

In this sample, this clonotype turned up a few times. The chain links TRBV5-1 to TRBJ2-1; maybe TRBD2 (5 bases). The CDR3 length is 14 residues. The V end was cut by 7 bases, the J end by 6 bases, with 17 bases between. Germline-derived CDR1 and CDR2 are SGHRS and YFSETQ. Here the CDR3 reads CASSIRGPSNEQFF. The CDR3 region has the DNA TGCGCCAGCTCCATCAGAGGGCCAAGCAATGAGCAGTTCTTC.

The chain is built from TRBV11-2 and TRBJ2-3, with D unresolved. Trimming took off 0 bases at V and 4 bases at J, with 11 bases between the two ends. The CDR3 is made up of 15 amino acids. Germline loops: CDR1 SGHAT, CDR2 FQNNGV. Written as DNA, the CDR3 is TGTGCCAGCAGCTTAGAGCCCCAAGCCGCAGATACGCAGTATTTT. The encoded protein is CASSLEPQAADTQYF.

This CDR3 is CASSQVVGLSSSYEQYF. CDR3 nucleotide sequence: TGTGCCAGCAGCCAAGTTGTAGGACTCTCGAGCTCCTACGAGCAGTACTTC. The chain recombines TRBV4-2 with TRBJ2-7, with TRBD2 as a possible D gene (5 bases). This CDR3 is built from 17 residues. V was shortened by 1 base and J by 0 bases, with 16 bases between the two germline ends. Looked up from germline, CDR1 is LGHNA and CDR2 is YNFKEQ.

This chain uses TRBV29-1 with TRBJ2-1; TRBD2 aligns across 12 bases. The CDR3 loop spans 15 amino acids. Germline assignment: CDR1 SQVTM and CDR2 ANQGSEA. Unmatched junction bases numbered 11, after V lost 7 bases and J lost 7 bases. CDR3 region: CSGSPLAGGQNEQFF. As DNA, the CDR3 is TGCAGCGGGAGTCCTCTAGCGGGGGGGCAGAATGAGCAGTTCTTC.

J is TRBJ1-2 and V is TRBV10-3; the D is unclear. V shed 3 bases and J shed 4 bases, with 15 bases lying between them. CDR3 size: 15 residues. Germline lookup yields CDR1 ENHRY and CDR2 SYGVKD. The CDR3 DNA follows: TGTGCCATCAGTGAAGAGGGCAGGACCCTCTATGGCTACACCTTC. It yields the protein CAISEEGRTLYGYTF.

The V gene is TRBV7-9, the J gene TRBJ2-7; 10 nucleotides match TRBD1. This CDR3 contains 14 residues. J gave up 5 bases and V 5 bases, and 6 bases lay outside the gene matches. Germline lookup yields CDR1 SEHNR and CDR2 FQNEAQ (reference sequence). In DNA, the CDR3 is TGTGCCAGCAGCCTGGGACAGGGGATCGACGAGCAGTACTTC. It translates to CASSLGQGIDEQYF.

V is TRBV6-2 or TRBV6-3 and J is TRBJ2-7; D possibly matches TRBD1 or TRBD2 (5 bases each). This CDR3 region has 13 residues. The germline V and J ends were trimmed by 4 bases and 5 bases, with 12 bases remaining between them. Germline lookup yields CDR1 MNHEY and CDR2 SVGEGT. CDR3 DNA sequence: TGTGCCAGCAGTTTTTTACGAGGGGACGAGCAGTACTTC. Translating it yields CASSFLRGDEQYF.

The chain employs TRBV11-2 and TRBJ2-1, with unresolved D. With 3 bases removed from V and 0 bases from J, the gap between germline ends came to 9 bases. The germline gives CDR1 SGHAT, CDR2 FQNNGV. CDR3 length: 15 residues. In nucleotides, the CDR3 is TGTGCCAGCAGCTTTGCACTCCGCTCCTACAATGAGCAGTTCTTC. It encodes CASSFALRSYNEQFF.

This clonotype was seen a few times. The genes are TRBV7-2 and TRBJ2-6, with 7 bases fitting TRBD1. Unmatched junction bases numbered 9, after V lost 1 base and J lost 0 bases. CDR1 and CDR2 from the germline V gene are SGHTA and FQGNSA. This CDR3 has 19 amino acids. The DNA for the CDR3 is TGTGCCAGCAGCTTAGATGATACAGGGGCCTCCTCTGGGGCCAACGTCCTGACTTTC. Translating it yields CASSLDDTGASSGANVLTF.